Below, 27 T cell receptor beta chains from the same sample are listed, as sequenced in a study of T cells after yellow fever vaccination (dated by TCRdb to the late 2010s). Library preparation was by 5' RACE. TCRdb names Illumina HiSeq 2500 as the instrument used. TCRdb passed the public sequencing reads through fastp at Q25 and MiXCR, retaining productive beta sequences. All rows with the same CDR3 protein become a single entry with the most common DNA and genes. The sample contains about 350,000 distinct CDR3 sequences, approximately 10% of them found a single time. The ten biggest clones cover more than 15% of the sample. The label giving this sample's treatment or condition can be read as: live attenuated yellow fever vaccine strain. The input for sequencing was PBMCs, taken on the day of the first yellow fever vaccination. These receptors all stem from a man between 18 and 35 years old who received the YFV17D yellow fever vaccine.

V usage is TRBV12-3 or TRBV12-4 and J usage is TRBJ2-7, with a tentative D call TRBD1 (5 bases). V was shortened by 5 bases and J by 6 bases, with 8 bases between the two germline ends. The CDR3 runs to 11 residues. CDR3 DNA: TGTGCCAGCAGTGCAGGGTTCGAGCAGTACGTC. Its translation is CASSAGFEQYV.

This clonotype has more than one count but fewer than ten. CDR3 region: CASSLEGTTSYNEQFF. The CDR3 coding sequence is TGCGCCAGCAGCTTGGAAGGGACAACTTCCTACAATGAGCAGTTCTTC. V usage is TRBV5-1 and J usage is TRBJ2-1, with D tentatively TRBD1 (6 bases). Germline CDR1 reads SGHRS; CDR2 reads YFSETQ. Trimming removed 0 bases at V and 1 base at J, with 11 bases between. This CDR3 is 16 amino acids long.

A few counts support this clonotype. J is TRBJ1-1 and V is TRBV9, with D perhaps matching TRBD1 (6 bases). This CDR3 contains 15 residues. CDR1 is SGDLS, CDR2 YYNGEE, per germline. The V gene lost 0 bases and the J gene lost 1 base, with 10 bases spanning the gap. CDR3 nucleotides: TGTGCCAGCAGCGTAGTCGGGACAAGGAACACTGAAGCTTTCTTT. Its translation is CASSVVGTRNTEAFF.

This clonotype showed up many times. The CDR3, as DNA: TGTGCCAGCAGTTTTCAGGGGGGAGAGACCCAGTACTTC. It codes for CASSFQGGETQYF. The chain employs TRBV27 and TRBJ2-5, with D perhaps TRBD1 (7 bases). Germline CDR1 and CDR2: MNHEY and SMNVEV (reference sequence). Trimming cost V 3 bases and J 4 bases, with 9 bases left between them. There are 13 residues in the CDR3.

V is TRBV6-2 or TRBV6-3 and J is TRBJ2-3, with TRBD2 as a possible D gene (6 bases). The CDR3 covers 15 residues. Trimming cost V 0 bases and J 8 bases, with 15 bases left between them. The V gene's germline CDR1 is MNHEY and CDR2 SVGEGT. The CDR3 spells CASSYSGLSGPTQYF. The CDR3 DNA reads as TGTGCCAGCAGTTACTCCGGACTATCGGGGCCTACGCAGTATTTT.

A few counts support this clonotype. The chain is built from TRBV6-2 or TRBV6-3 and TRBJ1-5; no clear D gene. The CDR3 sequence is 14 residues long. Trimming left V 0 bases short and J 4 bases short, with 7 bases between. Germline V gives CDR1 MNHEY, CDR2 SVGEGT. CDR3 sequence reads: CASSYSKGNQPQHF. DNA for the CDR3: TGTGCCAGCAGTTACTCGAAAGGGAATCAGCCCCAGCATTTT.

The rearrangement uses TRBV6-1 and TRBJ2-3; 8 bases match TRBD1. The CDR3 totals 14 residues. Per germline, CDR1 MNHNS and CDR2 SASEGT. The V segment lost 5 bases and the J segment 4 bases; nucleotides outside the gene matches: 5. CDR3 region: CASSRQGISDTQYF. The CDR3 DNA reads as TGTGCCAGCAGTCGACAGGGGATCTCAGATACGCAGTATTTT.

The rearrangement joins TRBV5-1 to TRBJ1-1; 9 nucleotides match TRBD1. The ends lost 4 bases at V and 1 base at J; junction bases unmatched: 5. The V gene's germline CDR1 is SGHRS and CDR2 YFSETQ. The CDR3 totals 15 residues. The CDR3 coding sequence is TGCGCCAGCAGCCCGGAGGGACAGGGGAACACTGAAGCTTTCTTT. Translated: CASSPEGQGNTEAFF.

This clonotype has just a few counts. V is TRBV6-2 or TRBV6-3 and J is TRBJ2-7; D gene uncertain. The germline CDR1 and CDR2 sequences are MNHEY and SVGEGT. Trimming left V 0 bases short and J 5 bases short, with 11 bases between. The CDR3 has 14 amino acids. The CDR3 coding sequence is TGTGCCAGCAGTTACTCGAACGGGTTAGACGAGCAGTACGTC. Translation gives CASSYSNGLDEQYV.

This clonotype was counted a few times. The chain employs TRBV6-2 or TRBV6-3 and TRBJ1-4; 7 nucleotides align to TRBD1. The trim removed 0 bases at V and 0 bases at J, leaving 13 bases unmatched. Germline CDR1 MNHEY, CDR2 SVGEGT. The CDR3 consists of 20 residues. DNA of the CDR3: TGTGCCAGCAGTTACTCGAAGGAGGGGGCGCATGGCGCAACTAATGAAAAACTGTTTTTT. Translated: CASSYSKEGAHGATNEKLFF.

This chain links TRBV6-1 with TRBJ2-5; 7 bases fit TRBD2. The V gene's germline CDR1 is MNHNS and CDR2 SASEGT. CDR3 length equals 14 residues. With 4 bases clipped from V and 4 bases from J, the junction kept 6 bases outside the gene matches. CDR3 region: CASSGGRGAETQYF. The CDR3 DNA reads as TGTGCCAGCAGTGGGGGGAGGGGCGCAGAGACCCAGTACTTC.

Only a few counts were recorded for this clonotype. J is TRBJ2-7 and V is TRBV10-3, with D possibly TRBD1 on 6 matching bases. V lost 0 bases and J 4 bases, leaving 22 bases between the germline ends. The CDR3 spans 18 residues. Germline assignment: CDR1 ENHRY and CDR2 SYGVKD. CDR3 sequence: CAISESYRAYPLGYEQYF. CDR3 nucleotide sequence: TGTGCCATCAGTGAGTCTTACAGGGCTTACCCTCTGGGGTACGAGCAGTACTTC.

The sample holds a few counts of this clonotype. This sequence joins TRBV5-1 and TRBJ1-2; D possibly corresponds to TRBD1 (6 bases). V shed 5 bases and J shed 3 bases, with 14 bases lying between them. Germline V CDR1 and CDR2: SGHRS, YFSETQ. CDR3 length: 14 residues. In nucleotides, the CDR3 is TGCGCCAGCAGACCCGGGAGGGGGGACTATGGCTACACCTTC. This codes for CASRPGRGDYGYTF.

This chain connects TRBV6-5 to TRBJ2-6; D remains unclear. Germline values: CDR1 MNHEY, CDR2 SVGAGI. The CDR3 extends over 16 amino acids. Trimming removed 5 bases from V and 0 bases from J, with 11 bases in between. The CDR3 DNA is TGTGCCAGCAGTCCTACTGGTAACTCTGGGGCCAACGTCCTGACTTTC. Protein: CASSPTGNSGANVLTF.

The genes are TRBV6-1 and TRBJ2-2; D remains unclear. Germline V gives CDR1 MNHNS, CDR2 SASEGT. The CDR3 is 16 amino acids. The V end lost 5 bases, the J end lost 4 bases, and 17 bases lay between the germline ends. The CDR3 region has the DNA TGTGCCAGCAGTAGTGACGGCTCGATTTCCACCGGGGAGCTGTTTTTT. Its translation is CASSSDGSISTGELFF.

This clonotype was observed a few times. This chain connects TRBV11-2 to TRBJ2-1, with D unresolved. This CDR3 has 14 amino acids. V gave up 4 bases and J gave up 9 bases, with 16 bases separating them. The germline CDR1 and CDR2 sequences are SGHAT and FQNNGV. CDR3: CASSSIRRAGEQFF. The CDR3 nucleotides read TGTGCCAGCAGCTCCATCCGGAGAGCAGGTGAGCAGTTCTTC. The entire variable domain, with the rest obtained from reference TRBV11-2 and TRBJ2-1, is as follows: EAGVAQSPRYKIIEKRQSVAFWCNPISGHATLYWYQQILGQGPKLLIQFQNNGVVDDSQLPKDRFSAERLKGVDSTLKIQPAKLEDSAVYLCASSSIRRAGEQFFGPGTRLTVL.

This clonotype was observed at least ten times. V usage is TRBV12-3 or TRBV12-4 and J usage is TRBJ2-1, with D perhaps matching TRBD1 (5 bases). Trimming removed 5 bases from V and 6 bases from J, with 14 bases in between. The CDR3 consists of 14 residues. The CDR3 DNA reads as TGTGCCAGCAGTCACCAGGGTACGCGCAATGAGCAGTTCTTC. This gives the protein CASSHQGTRNEQFF.

This clonotype was recorded at least ten times. The chain has TRBV7-2 and TRBJ2-5; D is unresolved. This CDR3 comprises 13 residues. From germline, CDR1 is SGHTA and CDR2 FQGNSA. The V end lost 5 bases, the J end lost 3 bases, and 10 bases lay between the germline ends. CDR3 nucleotide sequence: TGTGCCAGCAGCCGCGACTGGAAAGAGACCCAGTACTTC. Translating gives CASSRDWKETQYF.

The gene calls are TRBV27 and TRBJ2-7; 7 nucleotides agree with TRBD1. The CDR3 is made up of 16 amino acids. Germline values: CDR1 MNHEY, CDR2 SMNVEV (reference sequence). J lost 2 bases, V lost 3 bases, and 10 bases had no gene match. The CDR3 DNA sequence: TGTGCCAGCAGTTTCCTCTTGGGGACAGCGGCCTACGAGCAGTACGTC. Its translation: CASSFLLGTAAYEQYV.

The genes are TRBV3-1 and TRBJ1-3; D unresolved. Germline V CDR1 and CDR2: LGHDT, YNNKEL (reference sequence). The V end was cut by 4 bases, the J end by 4 bases, with 8 bases between. The CDR3 contains 13 residues. The CDR3 spells CASSLSRGNTIYF. The CDR3, as DNA: TGTGCCAGCAGCCTTTCGAGGGGAAACACCATATATTTT.

In this sample, this clonotype turned up a few times. This sequence joins TRBV19 and TRBJ1-6; D possibly corresponds to TRBD1 (5 bases). The length of the CDR3 is 16 residues. Looked up from germline, CDR1 is LNHDA and CDR2 is SQIVND (reference sequence). Trimming shortened V by 9 bases and J by 7 bases, and 22 bases separated the two germline ends. CDR3 protein: CASHDRAGGRNSPLHF. In DNA form, the CDR3 reads TGTGCCAGCCACGACCGGGCCGGGGGACGGAATTCACCCCTCCACTTT. Full variable domain (missing parts from reference TRBV19 and TRBJ1-6): DGGITQSPKYLFRKEGQNVTLSCEQNLNHDAMYWYRQDPGQGLRLIYYSQIVNDFQKGDIAEGYSVSREKKESFPLTVTSAQKNPTAFYLCASHDRAGGRNSPLHFGNGTRLTVT.

At least ten counts were recorded for this clonotype. The J gene is TRBJ1-6, the V gene TRBV29-1, with D possibly matching TRBD1 (5 bases). CDR1 and CDR2 (germline): SQVTM, ANQGSEA. Trimming left V 6 bases short and J 7 bases short, with 13 bases between. The CDR3 spans 13 residues. CDR3 DNA: TGCAGCGTAGGGGACGCAAGCAATTCACCCCTCCACTTT. This codes for CSVGDASNSPLHF.

The chain recombines TRBV4-3 with TRBJ2-2; the match to TRBD2 covers 12 bases. The CDR3 covers 17 residues. V dropped 0 bases and J dropped 7; count of bases not matched to a gene: 6. Germline CDR1 reads LGHNA; CDR2 reads YSLEER. The CDR3 DNA is TGCGCCAGCAGCCAAGATCTAGCGGGGGGGCCTCACGGGGAGCTGTTTTTT. It encodes CASSQDLAGGPHGELFF.

The chain is built from TRBV19 and TRBJ2-3; D is undetermined. This CDR3 has 12 amino acids. V was pared by 7 bases and J by 6 bases, with 11 bases between. In germline, CDR1 is LNHDA, CDR2 SQIVND (reference sequence). DNA of the CDR3: TGTGCCAGTATTGCGGAGAGGGATACGCAGTATTTT. Amino acid sequence: CASIAERDTQYF. The variable domain in full, completed from reference TRBV19 and TRBJ2-3, reads DGGITQSPKYLFRKEGQNVTLSCEQNLNHDAMYWYRQDPGQGLRLIYYSQIVNDFQKGDIAEGYSVSREKKESFPLTVTSAQKNPTAFYLCASIAERDTQYFGPGTRLTVL.

The rearrangement uses TRBV9 and TRBJ2-3; D is unresolved. The V end lost 0 bases, the J end lost 4 bases, and 6 bases lay between the germline ends. The CDR3 covers 13 residues. Per germline, CDR1 SGDLS and CDR2 YYNGEE. This chain's CDR3 is CASSVALADTQYF. The DNA for the CDR3 is TGTGCCAGCAGCGTAGCTTTGGCAGATACGCAGTATTTT.

This clonotype has ten or more counts. The J gene is TRBJ2-7, the V gene TRBV15; weak D call: TRBD1 (5 bases). V shed 0 bases and J shed 2 bases, with 8 bases lying between them. Germline CDR1 reads LNHNV; CDR2 reads YYDKDF (reference sequence). The CDR3 sequence is 14 residues long. The CDR3 loop is CATSRDAGTYEQYV. CDR3 DNA: TGTGCCACCAGCAGAGACGCAGGGACCTACGAGCAGTACGTC.

V usage is TRBV27 and J usage is TRBJ1-6; 8 nucleotides agree with TRBD1. The germline gives CDR1 MNHEY, CDR2 SMNVEV (reference sequence). The CDR3 runs to 16 residues. The ends lost 6 bases at V and 7 bases at J; junction bases unmatched: 11. The CDR3 loop reads CASSTQGAGGNSPLHF. CDR3 sequence (DNA): TGTGCCAGCAGCACGCAGGGGGCGGGTGGAAATTCACCCCTCCACTTT.